This entry describes one T cell receptor (beta chain). The entry originates in a study of blood T cell repertoires in COVID-19. About the research overall: The samples span acute and convalescent COVID-19 from the United States, Italy and Spain. The cDNA or gDNA used as material had been derived from T cells, B-cell-depleted T cells, or PBMCs.

Original handling: Amplification of reference gene primers provided the estimated nucleated cell counts. Sequencing used immunoSEQ multiplex PCR; TCRdb keeps in-frame clones, though not all of them. V, J and clone size were drawn from that table, and D and trimming were deduced from the DNA. This repertoire shows hundreds of thousands of clones, approximately 85% found once; its top ten account for roughly 5.3%. Trimming stripped 6 bases from V and 4 bases from J, with 10 bases between. This CDR3 spans 13 amino acids. The TCR comes from a man in his fifties or sixties with active or convalescent COVID-19. Sequencing was performed on peripheral blood. This chain uses TRBV12-3 or TRBV12-4 with TRBJ1-5; D is uncertain. The CDR3 reads CASSIGLNQPQHF. The CDR3 bases are TGTGCCAGCAGCATCGGACTAAATCAGCCCCAGCATTTT.